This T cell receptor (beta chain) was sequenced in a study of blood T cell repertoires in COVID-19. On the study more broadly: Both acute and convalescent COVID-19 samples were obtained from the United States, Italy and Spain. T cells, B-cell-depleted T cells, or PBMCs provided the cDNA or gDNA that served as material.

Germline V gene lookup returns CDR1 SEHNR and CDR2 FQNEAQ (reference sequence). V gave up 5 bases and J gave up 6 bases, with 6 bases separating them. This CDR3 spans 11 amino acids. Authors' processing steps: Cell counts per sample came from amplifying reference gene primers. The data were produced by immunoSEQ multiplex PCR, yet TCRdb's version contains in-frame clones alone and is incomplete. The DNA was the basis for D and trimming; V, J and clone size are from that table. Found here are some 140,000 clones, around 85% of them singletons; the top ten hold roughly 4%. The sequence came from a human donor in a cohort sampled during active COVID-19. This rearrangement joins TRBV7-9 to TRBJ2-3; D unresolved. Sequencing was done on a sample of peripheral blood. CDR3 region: CASSDQDTQYF. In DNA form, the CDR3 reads TGTGCCAGCAGCGATCAGGATACGCAGTATTTT.